This record looks at one TCR beta chain sequence and its context. Individuals having autoimmune disease history or systemic immunosuppression were not enrolled. Sequenced by immunoSEQ multiplex PCR; TCRdb stores in-frame clones only, minus some. Here the sample spans over 85,000 clones, 85% to 90% being singletons. The data stem from a study of OX40 agonist ivuxolimab in advanced cancers. Study-wide background: At just under 85% male, the cohort had a mean age of 60 years, ranging from 23 to 79. Therapy given before enrollment (anti-PD-1, anti-PD-L1 or anti-CTLA-4) was allowed, and 40% to 45% had some.

The CDR3 runs to 15 residues. CDR1 is MNHNS, CDR2 SASEGT, per germline. V lost 6 bases and J 0 bases, leaving 15 bases between the germline ends. The sequence came from an adult with an advanced solid tumor such as melanoma, head and neck, liver or kidney cancer. V usage is TRBV6-1 and J usage is TRBJ2-7; D possibly corresponds to TRBD2 (6 bases). This specimen was CD4+ or CD8+ T cells sorted from blood, taken in a trial of the OX40 agonist ivuxolimab. CDR3 region: CASSSGTLHSYEQYF. The CDR3 DNA reads as TGTGCCAGCAGCAGTGGGACTCTTCACTCCTACGAGCAGTACTTC.